This record looks at one T cell receptor beta chain sequence and its context. Its target is not known. The data were obtained in a study of shared clonotypes between healthy human individuals. Findings and limits, study-wide: As a rule, naive subsets had a larger estimated richness than memory subsets.

TCRdb's copy holds only in-frame clones and misses some; the assay was immunoSEQ multiplex PCR. The table has hundreds of thousands of clones, about 95% seen once. Naive CD8 cells, CD45RO-negative and positively selected for CCR7, excluded terminally differentiated effector memory CD45RA+ cells. Sequencing used naive CD8+ T cells sorted from blood. The clonotype comes from a woman aged 25 to 45 in good health.

In DNA, the CDR3 is TGTGCCAGCAGTCCTATCCCACTAGCAGGCTCCTACAATGAGCAGTTCTTC. Encoded protein: CASSPIPLAGSYNEQFF. This chain links TRBV27 with TRBJ2-1, with D possibly TRBD2 on 6 matching bases. Germline V gene sequence: CDR1 MNHEY, CDR2 SMNVEV (reference sequence). V lost 5 bases, J lost 0 bases, and 17 bases lay in between. This CDR3 comprises 17 residues.